This passage covers 24 T cell receptor beta chains from one sample sequenced in a study of radiotherapy plus CTLA-4 blockade in lung cancer. Clones were read by immunoSEQ multiplex PCR, and TCRdb kept only the in-frame ones, dropping some. The sample comprises approximately 48,000 clones, almost 85% of which are singletons, and around 5.1% rests with the top ten. Here the sequenced sample was peripheral blood, taken from a patient treated with radiotherapy plus ipilimumab. The receptor source for this set is a human donor with non-small cell lung cancer whose response to radiotherapy plus ipilimumab could not be evaluated.

The gene calls are TRBV4-3 and TRBJ2-2, with 7 positions matching TRBD2. Germline trimming cut 1 base from V and 5 bases from J; bases unmatched to any gene: 1. Germline CDR1 reads LGHNA; CDR2 reads YSLEER. The CDR3 has 14 residues. CDR3 in amino acids: CASSQGRGTGELFF. The CDR3 bases are TGCGCCAGCAGCCAAGGGCGGGGGACCGGGGAGCTGTTTTTT.

This clone was recorded once. This rearrangement joins TRBV29-1 to TRBJ2-2, with TRBD1 identical over 12 bases. The CDR3 is 16 residues long. CDR1 SQVTM and CDR2 ANQGSEA come from the germline V gene. With V trimmed by 4 bases and J by 2 bases, 5 bases remained unmatched. The CDR3 protein is CSVGGQGALNTGELFF. The CDR3 nucleotides read TGCAGCGTTGGGGGACAGGGGGCCCTAAACACCGGGGAGCTGTTTTTT.

This chain uses TRBV28 with TRBJ2-4; D uncertain. Between the trimmed V and J ends, which lost 6 bases and 4 bases, there was a span of 7 bases. Germline values: CDR1 MDHEN, CDR2 SYDVKM. The CDR3 has 12 residues. Here the CDR3 DNA reads TGTGCCAGCAGCGGGTGGAAAAACATTCAGTACTTC. Protein product: CASSGWKNIQYF.

The chain combines TRBV6-5 with TRBJ2-7; no clear D gene. Germline V lookup: CDR1 MNHEY, CDR2 SVGAGI. V lost 5 bases, J lost 0 bases, and 11 bases lay in between. The CDR3 extends over 14 amino acids. The CDR3 reads CASSLRSSSYEQYF. The CDR3 DNA is TGTGCCAGCAGTCTTAGGAGCAGCTCCTACGAGCAGTACTTC.

Only a few counts were recorded for this clone. The chain links TRBV2 to TRBJ2-2, with 7 positions matching TRBD2. Losses at the gene ends were 4 bases for V and 5 bases for J; bases not matched to a gene: 13. Germline V gene data show CDR1 as SNHLY and CDR2 as FYNNEI. The CDR3 has 17 residues. The CDR3 is CASSAGRSGIRTGELFF. The CDR3 DNA reads TGTGCCAGCAGTGCCGGAAGGAGCGGGATTCGAACCGGGGAGCTGTTTTTT. The complete variable domain, with remaining parts taken from reference TRBV2 and TRBJ2-2, reads EPEVTQTPSHQVTQMGQEVILRCVPISNHLYFYWYRQILGQKVEFLVSFYNNEISEKSEIFDDQFSVERPDGSNFTLKIRSTKLEDSAMYFCASSAGRSGIRTGELFFGEGSRLTVL.

The CDR3 sequence: CATSPGGAGTNEKLFF. CDR3 DNA sequence: TGTGCCACCTCCCCTGGTGGGGCCGGGACTAATGAAAAACTGTTTTTT. The chain carries TRBV28 and TRBJ1-4; tentative D call: TRBD1 (5 bases). Trimming removed 10 bases at V and 2 bases at J, with 20 bases between. This CDR3 has 16 residues. Germline-derived CDR1 and CDR2 are MDHEN and SYDVKM.

The table lists this clone with a count of one. The chain combines TRBV28 with TRBJ1-3, with D maybe TRBD1 (5 bases). The ends were cut back, 5 bases at V and 4 bases at J, with 9 bases in the middle. Looked up from germline, CDR1 is MDHEN and CDR2 is SYDVKM. This CDR3 is 13 amino acids long. The CDR3 DNA reads TGTGCCAGCAGTACGGACAACGGAAACACCATATATTTT. Its protein is CASSTDNGNTIYF.

The V call is TRBV7-2, the J call TRBJ2-7, with D possibly being TRBD1 (6 bases). The CDR3 has 13 residues. Trimming removed 6 bases at V and 1 base at J, with 10 bases between. Germline lookup yields CDR1 SGHTA and CDR2 FQGNSA. The CDR3 DNA reads as TGTGCCAGCAGACATACAGGGTCCTACGAGCAGTACTTC. Protein sequence: CASRHTGSYEQYF.

This clone was counted a single time. The chain has TRBV7-9 and TRBJ2-7; maybe TRBD1 (6 bases). Germline V CDR1 and CDR2: SEHNR, FQNEAQ (reference sequence). This CDR3 comprises 14 residues. V was pared by 4 bases and J by 4 bases, with 14 bases between. This CDR3 is CASSSTGRSYEQYF. The CDR3 DNA follows: TGTGCCAGCAGCTCCACAGGGCGCTCTTACGAGCAGTACTTC.

This chain links TRBV5-6 with TRBJ2-1; 7 positions agree with TRBD2. Germline CDR1 SGHDT, CDR2 YYEEEE. Unmatched junction bases numbered 3, after V lost 0 bases and J lost 3 bases. The CDR3 consists of 15 residues. CDR3 nucleotide sequence: TGTGCCAGCAGCTTGGGACTAGCTGGCTACAATGAGCAGTTCTTC. Translated, it gives CASSLGLAGYNEQFF.

The rearrangement links TRBV27 to TRBJ2-5, with 13 bases fitting TRBD2. The germline gives CDR1 MNHEY, CDR2 SMNVEV (reference sequence). With V trimmed by 5 bases and J by 5 bases, 8 bases remained unmatched. The CDR3 sequence is 16 residues long. CDR3 sequence reads: CASSTGLAGSVETQYF. The CDR3 coding sequence is TGTGCCAGCAGTACGGGACTAGCGGGAAGTGTGGAGACCCAGTACTTC.

The chain has TRBV19 and TRBJ1-5; a possible D gene is TRBD1 (6 bases). CDR1 is LNHDA and CDR2 is SQIVND in the germline V gene (reference sequence). Trimming removed 4 bases from V and 0 bases from J, with 10 bases in between. This CDR3 has 15 residues. CDR3: CASSKQGFSNQPQHF. CDR3 coding DNA: TGTGCCAGTAGTAAACAGGGATTTAGCAATCAGCCCCAGCATTTT.

V gene TRBV9 combines with J gene TRBJ2-2, with TRBD2 as a possible D gene (6 bases). This CDR3 is built from 14 residues. Trimming pared 6 bases from V and 6 bases from J, leaving 15 bases between. In germline, CDR1 is SGDLS, CDR2 YYNGEE. DNA of the CDR3: TGTGCCAGCAAGTCGGGGGTTGGTCCCGGGGAGCTGTTTTTT. It encodes CASKSGVGPGELFF. Using reference TRBV9 and TRBJ2-2 for the parts outside the CDR3, the full variable domain is DSGVTQTPKHLITATGQRVTLRCSPRSGDLSVYWYQQSLDQGLQFLIQYYNGEERAKGNILERFSAQQFPDLHSELNLSSLELGDSALYFCASKSGVGPGELFFGEGSRLTVL.

V is TRBV27 and J is TRBJ2-4; 10 positions match TRBD1. The length of the CDR3 is 16 residues. CDR1 is MNHEY and CDR2 is SMNVEV in the germline V gene (reference sequence). J lost 7 bases, V lost 6 bases, and 12 bases had no gene match. CDR3 DNA: TGTGCCAGCAGCTCAATCTCGACAGGGGGCAGGAACATTCAGTACTTC. Translation gives CASSSISTGGRNIQYF.

This chain uses TRBV19 with TRBJ1-3; D perhaps matches TRBD1 (5 bases). The CDR3 totals 16 residues. CDR1 is LNHDA, CDR2 SQIVND, per germline (reference sequence). The V gene lost 1 base and the J gene lost 0 bases, with 10 bases spanning the gap. CDR3 sequence reads: CASSIVSDSSGNTIYF. The CDR3 DNA reads as TGTGCCAGTAGTATAGTTTCCGACAGCTCTGGAAACACCATATATTTT.

The chain has TRBV9 and TRBJ2-2, with 8 bases lining up with TRBD2. V trimming: 0 bases; J trimming: 6 bases; junction bases outside the gene matches: 7. CDR1 and CDR2 (germline): SGDLS, YYNGEE. CDR3 length equals 16 residues. Here the CDR3 DNA reads TGTGCCAGCAGCGTAGGGAGCGGGAGAAGCCCCGGGGAGCTGTTTTTT. As protein: CASSVGSGRSPGELFF.

Only a few counts were recorded for this clone. The chain employs TRBV7-2 and TRBJ2-3, with 7 bases aligning to TRBD2. The CDR3 extends over 15 amino acids. Germline V gene lookup returns CDR1 SGHTA and CDR2 FQGNSA. V shed 6 bases and J 2 bases; nucleotides not matched to a gene: 8. CDR3: CASRGPGLYTDTQYF. CDR3 coding DNA: TGTGCCAGCAGGGGACCGGGACTATACACAGATACGCAGTATTTT.

J is TRBJ2-7 and V is TRBV15; maybe TRBD1 (6 bases). V gave up 0 bases and J gave up 6 bases, with 12 bases separating them. The CDR3 totals 14 residues. Germline values: CDR1 LNHNV, CDR2 YYDKDF (reference sequence). The CDR3 loop reads CATSRDRSGAEQYF. DNA of the CDR3: TGTGCCACCAGCAGAGATAGGTCAGGGGCCGAGCAGTACTTC.

A single count supports this clone. The V and J genes are TRBV7-9 and TRBJ1-1, with D possibly being TRBD1 (5 bases). CDR1 is SEHNR, CDR2 FQNEAQ, per germline (reference sequence). CDR3 length: 13 amino acids. Trimming removed 10 bases at V and 1 base at J, with 13 bases between. CDR3 loop: CATIGTANTEAFF. CDR3 coding DNA: TGTGCCACCATTGGGACTGCGAACACTGAAGCTTTCTTT.

This rearrangement joins TRBV18 to TRBJ2-1, with TRBD2 matching over 12 bases. J lost 4 bases, V lost 3 bases, and 4 bases had no gene match. The CDR3 sequence is 16 residues long. In germline, CDR1 is KGHSH, CDR2 LQKENI. The CDR3 loop reads CASSPILAGGYNEQFF. For the CDR3, the DNA is TGTGCCAGCTCACCGATACTAGCGGGGGGATACAATGAGCAGTTCTTC. The whole variable domain, filled in from reference TRBV18 and TRBJ2-1, reads NAGVMQNPRHLVRRRGQEARLRCSPMKGHSHVYWYRQLPEEGLKFMVYLQKENIIDESGMPKERFSAEFPKEGPSILRIQQVVRGDSAAYFCASSPILAGGYNEQFFGPGTRLTVL.

The chain recombines TRBV4-3 with TRBJ2-7, with a weak D call TRBD2 (6 bases). The V gene's germline CDR1 is LGHNA and CDR2 YSLEER. The CDR3 is 15 amino acids. Trimming cost V 2 bases and J 0 bases, with 11 bases left between them. The CDR3 nucleotides are TGCGCCAGCAGCCAACATAGCGGAGGCTCCTACGAGCAGTACTTC. This translates into CASSQHSGGSYEQYF.

The chain employs TRBV28 and TRBJ1-5; the match to TRBD1 covers 10 bases. J gave up 7 bases and V 6 bases, and 18 bases lay outside the gene matches. This CDR3 region has 18 residues. CDR1 is MDHEN, CDR2 SYDVKM, per germline. CDR3 bases: TGTGCCAGCAGCCAACAGATGGGACAGGGGTCTTGGGAACAGCCCCAGCATTTT. It yields the protein CASSQQMGQGSWEQPQHF.

The rearrangement links TRBV11-2 to TRBJ2-7, with TRBD2 matching 8 bases. CDR3 length equals 15 residues. Germline CDR1 and CDR2: SGHAT and FQNNGV. J was trimmed by 4 bases and V by 1 base; bases with no gene match: 6. CDR3 loop: CASSLVASGLYEQYF. The CDR3 bases are TGTGCCAGCAGCTTAGTGGCTAGCGGGCTATACGAGCAGTACTTC.

V usage is TRBV28 and J usage is TRBJ2-3, with 11 bases matching TRBD2. V gave up 3 bases and J gave up 4 bases; unmatched junction bases: 18. Germline CDR1 and CDR2: MDHEN and SYDVKM. The CDR3 sequence is 20 residues long. CDR3 in DNA: TGTGCCAGCAGTTTCCTTAATTTTCCAAAGACTAGCGGGACCCCAGATACGCAGTATTTT. This encodes CASSFLNFPKTSGTPDTQYF.